A selection of T cell receptor beta chains follows, all from one sample in a study of radiation and T cells in renal cell carcinoma. Sequencing used immunoSEQ multiplex PCR; TCRdb keeps in-frame clones, though not all of them. The sample holds 60,000 to 80,000 clones, 82% seen once. This material consisted of blood, taken from a patient whose treatment included radiotherapy and nephrectomy. The receptors here all came from a man in his 60s with renal cell carcinoma. Both conserved end residues are part of each CDR3. The D gene is left open where the match is weak. Only part of the rows carry a size: once, few, many, or a class if the clone is expanded.

CASSLPGLNTEAFF,TGTGCCAGCAGCTTGCCGGGCCTGAACACTGAAGCTTTCTTT,TRBV5-6,-,-,TRBJ1-1
CASSLAVEQYF,TGTGCCAGCAGCTTAGCTGTTGAGCAGTACTTC,TRBV7-9,-,-,TRBJ2-7
CASCFGLAGTLGGGELFF,TGTGCCAGCTGTTTTGGACTAGCGGGAACTTTGGGTGGCGGGGAGCTGTTTTTT,TRBV27,-,TRBD2,TRBJ2-2
CASTLGSRTTGELFF,TGTGCCAGCACCTTAGGGAGTAGAACCACCGGGGAGCTGTTTTTT,TRBV7-2,-,-,TRBJ2-2
CASSQEDSSFYEQYF,TGTGCCAGCAGCCAGGAGGACTCGAGCTTCTACGAGCAGTACTTC,TRBV4-2,-,-,TRBJ2-7
CASSGTSANTGELFF,TGTGCCAGCAGTGGGACTAGCGCGAACACCGGGGAGCTGTTTTTT,TRBV2,-,TRBD2,TRBJ2-2
CASSWGSSGNTIYF,TGTGCCAGCAGCTGGGGGTCCTCTGGAAACACCATATATTTT,TRBV5-6,once,-,TRBJ1-3
CASSLSGVNEQYF,TGTGCCAGCAGTTTATCCGGTGTGAACGAGCAGTACTTC,TRBV27,-,-,TRBJ2-7
CATSGHRDARYGYTF,TGTGCCACCAGCGGACACCGGGACGCCCGGTATGGCTACACCTTC,TRBV15,-,-,TRBJ1-2
CASSLTGERETQYF,TGTGCCAGCAGCCTCACAGGGGAGAGGGAGACCCAGTACTTC,TRBV7-7,-,TRBD1,TRBJ2-5
CASSLGLRDGSSYEQYF,TGTGCCAGCAGTTTAGGGTTACGGGATGGAAGCTCCTACGAGCAGTACTTC,TRBV28,-,-,TRBJ2-7
CASSPRDSSSQPDYGYTF,TGTGCCAGCAGCCCGCGGGACAGTTCCTCCCAACCCGATTATGGCTACACCTTC,TRBV7-9,-,TRBD1,TRBJ1-2
CAISESSGTGSGEQFF,TGTGCCATCAGTGAATCCTCCGGGACAGGTTCGGGGGAGCAGTTCTTC,TRBV10-3,-,TRBD1,TRBJ2-1
CASSHQETPYTF,TGTGCCAGCAGTCACCAAGAGACACCCTACACCTTC,TRBV6-5,once,-,TRBJ1-2
CASSIRQGMDEQYF,TGTGCCAGTAGTATTCGACAGGGCATGGACGAGCAGTACTTC,TRBV19,-,TRBD1,TRBJ2-7
CASSPRESVQETQYF,TGCGCCAGCAGCCCACGGGAGTCCGTTCAAGAGACCCAGTACTTC,TRBV5-1,-,-,TRBJ2-5
CASSLLAGANTGELFF,TGTGCCAGCAGCTTACTCGCGGGAGCGAACACCGGGGAGCTGTTTTTT,TRBV7-8,-,TRBD2,TRBJ2-2
CASSRRQGTEAFF,TGTGCCAGCAGCCGAAGACAGGGGACTGAAGCTTTCTTT,TRBV16,once,TRBD1,TRBJ1-1
CASSLALGPNYEQYF,TGTGCCAGCAGCTTAGCTCTGGGACCAAACTACGAGCAGTACTTC,TRBV11-2,-,-,TRBJ2-7
CASSMDRGVSEQYF,TGTGCCAGTAGTATGGACAGGGGAGTGAGCGAGCAGTACTTC,TRBV19,-,TRBD1,TRBJ2-7
CASSHRTGDGLGEQYF,TGCGCCAGCAGCCACCGAACCGGGGACGGCCTCGGGGAGCAGTACTTC,TRBV4-1,-,-,TRBJ2-7
CASSPSGSSYNEQFF,TGTGCCAGCAGCCCAAGCGGGAGCTCCTACAATGAGCAGTTCTTC,TRBV2,-,TRBD2,TRBJ2-1
CASSPNPRGTGVSGANVLTF,TGTGCCAGCTCACCCAATCCTCGAGGGACAGGGGTCTCTGGGGCCAACGTCCTGACTTTC,TRBV18,-,TRBD1,TRBJ2-6
CASSPSRENEQFF,TGTGCCAGCTCACCAAGCAGGGAGAATGAGCAGTTCTTC,TRBV18,few,-,TRBJ2-1
CASSIRTESFTGELFF,TGTGCCAGCAGCATACGGACAGAGTCATTCACCGGGGAGCTGTTTTTT,TRBV9,-,-,TRBJ2-2
CASSTFGVAYEQYF,TGCGCCAGCAGCACATTCGGAGTCGCCTACGAGCAGTACTTC,TRBV5-1,-,-,TRBJ2-7
CASSAPGDSYNEQFF,TGTGCCAGCAGCGCCCCAGGGGACTCCTACAATGAGCAGTTCTTC,TRBV7-9,-,-,TRBJ2-1
CASSVDLLAGGDEQFF,TGTGCCAGCAGCGTAGATCTGCTGGCGGGAGGAGATGAGCAGTTCTTC,TRBV9,-,TRBD2,TRBJ2-1
CASSPRFDGYTF,TGTGCCAGCAGCCCCCGGTTCGATGGCTACACCTTC,TRBV28,-,-,TRBJ1-2
CSACLGDTQYF,TGCAGTGCTTGCCTCGGAGATACGCAGTATTTT,TRBV20-1,-,-,TRBJ2-3
CASSLRARSRPQHF,TGTGCCAGCAGTTTAAGAGCGAGATCCCGGCCCCAGCATTTT,TRBV28,-,-,TRBJ1-5
CASSTPLAGQDEQYF,TGTGCCAGCAGCACCCCACTAGCGGGACAAGACGAGCAGTACTTC,TRBV13,once,TRBD2,TRBJ2-7
CASSKQGKRDTGELFF,TGTGCCAGCAGCAAACAGGGAAAGCGAGACACCGGGGAGCTGTTTTTT,TRBV7-2,few,-,TRBJ2-2
CASSFGGTTKNIQYF,TGTGCCAGCAGCTTCGGCGGTACAACCAAAAACATTCAGTACTTC,TRBV5-6,-,-,TRBJ2-4
CASRSGPYGYTF,TGTGCCAGCAGGTCGGGACCCTATGGCTACACCTTC,TRBV28,-,-,TRBJ1-2
CASSPPPEQFF,TGTGCCAGCAGCCCCCCTCCTGAGCAGTTCTTC,TRBV7-2,-,-,TRBJ2-1
CASSPTPTGGGYTF,TGTGCCAGCAGTCCTACCCCGACAGGGGGTGGCTACACCTTC,TRBV28,-,TRBD1,TRBJ1-2
CASSHGQGLHEQYF,TGTGCCAGCAGCCATGGACAGGGTTTACACGAGCAGTACTTC,TRBV16,-,TRBD1,TRBJ2-7
CASSRGQSSYEQYF,TGTGCCAGTAGTAGGGGCCAGAGCTCCTACGAGCAGTACTTC,TRBV19,-,-,TRBJ2-7
CASLKIPGQEEYSNQPQHF,TGTGCCAGCCTAAAAATTCCGGGACAGGAGGAGTATAGCAATCAGCCCCAGCATTTT,TRBV19,-,TRBD1,TRBJ1-5
CASSYLRGYQETQYF,TGTGCCAGCAGTTACCTCAGGGGGTACCAAGAGACCCAGTACTTC,TRBV6-5,-,TRBD1,TRBJ2-5
CASSLVGSDEQFF,TGTGCCAGCAGCTTGGTGGGGTCCGATGAGCAGTTCTTC,TRBV5-4,-,-,TRBJ2-1
CASSSRENEQFF,TGCGCCAGCAGCTCCAGGGAAAATGAGCAGTTCTTC,TRBV5-1,-,-,TRBJ2-1
CAISWDREVYEQYF,TGTGCCATCAGCTGGGACAGGGAGGTCTACGAGCAGTACTTC,TRBV10-3,-,TRBD1,TRBJ2-7
CASSWGQTDTQYF,TGTGCCAGCAGCTGGGGACAGACAGATACGCAGTATTTT,TRBV5-4,-,TRBD1,TRBJ2-3